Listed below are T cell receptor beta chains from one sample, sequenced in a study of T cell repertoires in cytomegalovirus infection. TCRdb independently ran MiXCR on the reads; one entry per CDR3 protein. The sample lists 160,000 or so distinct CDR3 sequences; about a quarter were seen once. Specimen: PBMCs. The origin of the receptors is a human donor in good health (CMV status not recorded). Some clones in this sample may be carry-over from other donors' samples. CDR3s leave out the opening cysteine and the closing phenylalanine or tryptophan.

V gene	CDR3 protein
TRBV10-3	AILAGGTGELF
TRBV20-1	SAGQLPYNEQF
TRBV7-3	ASSSTGTSYNEQF
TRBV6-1	ASKVGEANTGELF
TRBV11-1	ASSEGQGTNTEAF
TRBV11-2	ASSLRISGQGADYGYT
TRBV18	ASSPEGETQY
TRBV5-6	ASSLGAGSNEKLF
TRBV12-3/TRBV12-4	ASGSSPRNEQF
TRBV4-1	ASSRPGQGGEKLF
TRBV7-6	ASSPASTVWPNTEAF
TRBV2	ASRWTQNTGELF
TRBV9	ASSVAGAPAEAF
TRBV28	ASSAAVSGRYNEQF
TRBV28	ASRGQTNQPQH
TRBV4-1	ASSQDGGLGSPLH
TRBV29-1	SVGKDPGGELF
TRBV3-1	ASSQENERGGLERNEQF
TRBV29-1	SVELGRETQY
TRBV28	ASRGRDGNQPQH
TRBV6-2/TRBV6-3	ASSYGTEKTQY
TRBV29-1	SVGWGAQETQY
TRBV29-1	SVRQSNEKLF
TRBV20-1	SAPRQGDNEQY
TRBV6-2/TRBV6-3	ASRRTNNEQF
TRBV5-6	ASSLGDQDLAKNIQY
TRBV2	ASRRLGTEAF
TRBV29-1	SSRGGAGSTDTQY
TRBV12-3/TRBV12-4	ASSPDSNSPPYEQY
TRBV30	AWSPTPGRSNTGELF
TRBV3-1	ASSQVTGASPLH
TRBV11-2	ASSVKTQTRGETQY
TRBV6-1	ASSDSGRTGGEQY
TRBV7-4	ASSADRANTGELF
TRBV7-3	ASSLYPWENTEAF
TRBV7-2	ASTQRRSYEQY
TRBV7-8	ASSTGTDTGELF
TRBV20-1	SAPSRDISSYNEQF
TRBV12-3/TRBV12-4	ASNSADGGHNEQF
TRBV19	ASSIEASNQPQH
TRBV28	ASSLAGVRGYT
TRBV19	ASSTQGRPYEQY
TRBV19	ASSSSDGSYEQY